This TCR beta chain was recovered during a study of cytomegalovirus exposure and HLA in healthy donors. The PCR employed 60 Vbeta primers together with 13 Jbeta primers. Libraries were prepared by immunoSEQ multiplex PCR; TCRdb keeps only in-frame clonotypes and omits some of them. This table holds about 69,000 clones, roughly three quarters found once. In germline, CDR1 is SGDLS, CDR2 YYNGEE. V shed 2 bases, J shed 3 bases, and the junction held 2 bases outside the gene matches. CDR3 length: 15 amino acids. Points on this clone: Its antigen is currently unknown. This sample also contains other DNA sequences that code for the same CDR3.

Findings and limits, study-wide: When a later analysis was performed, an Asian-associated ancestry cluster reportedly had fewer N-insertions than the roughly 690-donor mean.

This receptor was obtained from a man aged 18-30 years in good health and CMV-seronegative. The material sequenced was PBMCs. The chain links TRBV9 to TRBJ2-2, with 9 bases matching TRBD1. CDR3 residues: CASSVGQGDTGELFF. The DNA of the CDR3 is TGTGCCAGCAGCGTGGGACAGGGAGACACCGGGGAGCTGTTTTTT.